This T cell receptor gamma chain was retrieved from a study of human gamma delta and Vdelta1 T cells (dated by TCRdb to 2017 to 2018). A note on the overall study: The study investigated Delta One T cells, Vd1+ gamma-delta T cells, as cytotoxic effectors against acute myeloid leukemia.

Here is what the overall study found, with its caveats: Polyclonality and broad cytotoxic targeting of acute myeloid leukemia were reported for Delta One T cells.

As encoded in the germline V gene (reference sequence), CDR1 is VTNTFY while CDR2 is YDVSTARD. The V end gives up 1 base and the J end 7 bases, leaving 13 bases in the junction not matched to a gene. The CDR3 measures 15 amino acids from cysteine to phenylalanine. Left in the record is the CDR3 DNA by itself, 45 bases read in frame from the first base. The library was built by means of PCR. The sequencer listed for this sample is Illumina MiSeq. Via CATT, TCRdb reprocessed the public reads, and rows with identical DNA were then joined. The sample table records 4,000 to 5,000 gamma-chain clones; about 31% of these occur just once. The leading ten clones occupy about 2.7% of the sample. A word on this clone: The antigen it binds to is not known. No quality values exist for individual bases; no much larger clone is one base distant.

The sequenced sample consisted of Vdelta1 gamma-delta T cells from blood grown in culture (DOT cells). The sample's cell subset or site, from its label and the paper: Delta One T cells, in vitro expanded/differentiated Vd1+ gamma-delta T cells. The chain joins TRGV3 to TRGJ1 or TRGJ2. This TCR was recovered from a human donor in good health. CDR3 sequence: CATWDSTESRYKKLF. The bases read TGTGCCACCTGGGACAGCACCGAATCTAGGTATAAGAAACTCTTT.